This TCR beta chain was sequenced in a study of OX40 agonist ivuxolimab in advanced cancers. On the study more broadly: Patient treatment consisted of intravenous ivuxolimab administration every 2 weeks at 0.01 to 10 mg/kg. Prior anti-PD-1, anti-PD-L1 or anti-CTLA-4 therapy did not bar entry, and roughly 40% had some. Three patients, one with hepatocellular carcinoma and two with cutaneous melanoma, responded partially.

About this clone itself: Antigen specificity is unknown.

V was pared by 4 bases and J by 6 bases, with 16 bases between. The CDR3 totals 14 residues. CDR1 is SGDLS and CDR2 is YYNGEE in the germline V gene. The table came from immunoSEQ multiplex PCR; TCRdb's copy has only in-frame clones and leaves some out. The table lists 60,000 to 95,000 clones, 85% to 90% of them singletons. Study results and caveats: At 0.1 to 3.0 mg/kg, clonal expansion of CD4+ and CD8+ blood T cells had occurred by week 6.

The sequence came from an adult with an advanced solid tumor such as melanoma, head and neck, liver or kidney cancer. The input for sequencing was CD4+ or CD8+ T cells sorted from blood, taken in a trial of the OX40 agonist ivuxolimab. The chain combines TRBV9 with TRBJ2-5; D remains ambiguous. The CDR3 loop reads CASSPGPFGKTQYF. CDR3 bases: TGTGCCAGCAGCCCCGGCCCTTTTGGGAAGACCCAGTACTTC.